Listed here is a single TCR beta chain. Its antigen remains unidentified. No much larger clonotype is one base removed from it; base qualities were not supplied. Participants in the prospective study were aged about 18 to 90 years, lived in approximately 26 United States geographic areas, and enrolled through a virtual design. In the prospective study, participants were assigned to cohorts based on the clinical history participants reported in a screening survey and a study questionnaire. Recovered participants in ImmuneRACE Cohort 3 were defined by two consecutive negative NP/OP PCR tests, clearance by a healthcare professional, or resolution of symptoms. Mobile phlebotomists in the prospective study collected whole blood, serum and a nasopharyngeal or oropharyngeal swab from every participant. Participants in the prospective study had the option to provide additional blood draws and questionnaires over a 2-month period. Blood samples from the prospective study were shipped frozen or at room temperature prior to DNA extraction.

This entry comes from a study of blood T cell repertoires in COVID-19 (dated by TCRdb to between 2020 and 2021). With regard to the full study: Samples from collaborators originated in the United States, Italy and Spain and spanned both the acute and convalescent phases of COVID-19. The prospective study material was composed of cDNA or gDNA derived from T cells, B-cell-depleted T cells, or PBMCs. Deeply sampled blood TCRbeta repertoires from subjects exposed to, actively infected with, or recovered from COVID-19 were included in the dataset. The repertoires were released in a freely available public database intended as a resource for research on the immune response to SARS-CoV-2. The samples were drawn from two sources: the first 160 participants of the ongoing ImmuneRACE study, and 1,000 to 1,500 subjects contributed by 6 global collaborators. Sample metadata almost always included a de-identified subject ID, COVID-19 status, age in years and sex. Where available, HLA class I and class II types were taken from metadata supplied by the sample provider and were not determined by assay-based typing. Overall study outcomes, separate from this receptor: The amount of clinical and demographic metadata varied by source and participant and was provided uncurated.

TCRbeta CDR3 regions were amplified from genomic DNA using the immunoSEQ Assay, a bias-controlled multiplex PCR. As for the authors' bioinformatics: The number of nucleated cells in each sample was estimated by amplification of reference gene primers within the assay. To quantify the absolute abundance of each unique TCRbeta CDR3 rearrangement, sequence reads were collapsed and filtered. For each sample, productive Simpson clonality was calculated as the square root of Simpson's diversity index over productive rearrangements. What TCRdb holds here is the immuneACCESS table cut down to in-frame rearrangements. Part of the clones is not present; checked against another copy, under half of the missing clones reflect an unresolved V gene, and the others are unexplained. Clonal size and the V and J genes are those of that table, whereas D and trimming came from the DNA. The sample contains 300,000 or so clones, about 85% of them found a single time. The ten largest account for less than 6% of the sample.

V loses 4 bases at its end and J loses 6 bases; junction bases beyond the gene matches: 13. As encoded in the germline V gene, CDR1 is SGHRS while CDR2 is YFSETQ. From cysteine to phenylalanine, the CDR3 is 16 amino acids long. CDR3 DNA only is kept here, 48 bases in frame from base 1. Sequenced input: PBMCs or T cells enriched from blood (not recorded which). The receptor's source is a woman in her thirties who had recovered from COVID-19. The chain is encoded by TRBV5-1 joined to TRBJ2-1, and 7 junction bases match TRBD1. The DNA is TGCGCCAGCAGCAGTTACCGGGACAGTGGGGCCAATGAGCAGTTCTTC. Its amino acids are CASSSYRDSGANEQFF.